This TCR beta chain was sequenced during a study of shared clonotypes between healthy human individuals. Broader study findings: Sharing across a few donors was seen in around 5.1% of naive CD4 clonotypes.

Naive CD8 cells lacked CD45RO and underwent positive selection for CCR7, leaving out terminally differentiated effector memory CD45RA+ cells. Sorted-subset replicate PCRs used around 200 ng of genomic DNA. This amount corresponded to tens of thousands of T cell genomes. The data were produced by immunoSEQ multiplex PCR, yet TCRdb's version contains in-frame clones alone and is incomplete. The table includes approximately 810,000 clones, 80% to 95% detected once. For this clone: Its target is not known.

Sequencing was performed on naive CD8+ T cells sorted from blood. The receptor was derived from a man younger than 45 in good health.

The CDR3 sequence is CASSSKGGILSTDTQYF. The CDR3 DNA sequence: TGTGCCAGCAGCTCCAAAGGGGGAATACTAAGCACAGATACGCAGTATTTT. The J gene is TRBJ2-3, the V gene TRBV7-6; maybe TRBD1 (6 bases). Trimming shortened V by 4 bases and J by 0 bases, and 17 bases separated the two germline ends. Germline loops: CDR1 SGHVS, CDR2 FNYEAQ. This CDR3 comprises 17 residues.